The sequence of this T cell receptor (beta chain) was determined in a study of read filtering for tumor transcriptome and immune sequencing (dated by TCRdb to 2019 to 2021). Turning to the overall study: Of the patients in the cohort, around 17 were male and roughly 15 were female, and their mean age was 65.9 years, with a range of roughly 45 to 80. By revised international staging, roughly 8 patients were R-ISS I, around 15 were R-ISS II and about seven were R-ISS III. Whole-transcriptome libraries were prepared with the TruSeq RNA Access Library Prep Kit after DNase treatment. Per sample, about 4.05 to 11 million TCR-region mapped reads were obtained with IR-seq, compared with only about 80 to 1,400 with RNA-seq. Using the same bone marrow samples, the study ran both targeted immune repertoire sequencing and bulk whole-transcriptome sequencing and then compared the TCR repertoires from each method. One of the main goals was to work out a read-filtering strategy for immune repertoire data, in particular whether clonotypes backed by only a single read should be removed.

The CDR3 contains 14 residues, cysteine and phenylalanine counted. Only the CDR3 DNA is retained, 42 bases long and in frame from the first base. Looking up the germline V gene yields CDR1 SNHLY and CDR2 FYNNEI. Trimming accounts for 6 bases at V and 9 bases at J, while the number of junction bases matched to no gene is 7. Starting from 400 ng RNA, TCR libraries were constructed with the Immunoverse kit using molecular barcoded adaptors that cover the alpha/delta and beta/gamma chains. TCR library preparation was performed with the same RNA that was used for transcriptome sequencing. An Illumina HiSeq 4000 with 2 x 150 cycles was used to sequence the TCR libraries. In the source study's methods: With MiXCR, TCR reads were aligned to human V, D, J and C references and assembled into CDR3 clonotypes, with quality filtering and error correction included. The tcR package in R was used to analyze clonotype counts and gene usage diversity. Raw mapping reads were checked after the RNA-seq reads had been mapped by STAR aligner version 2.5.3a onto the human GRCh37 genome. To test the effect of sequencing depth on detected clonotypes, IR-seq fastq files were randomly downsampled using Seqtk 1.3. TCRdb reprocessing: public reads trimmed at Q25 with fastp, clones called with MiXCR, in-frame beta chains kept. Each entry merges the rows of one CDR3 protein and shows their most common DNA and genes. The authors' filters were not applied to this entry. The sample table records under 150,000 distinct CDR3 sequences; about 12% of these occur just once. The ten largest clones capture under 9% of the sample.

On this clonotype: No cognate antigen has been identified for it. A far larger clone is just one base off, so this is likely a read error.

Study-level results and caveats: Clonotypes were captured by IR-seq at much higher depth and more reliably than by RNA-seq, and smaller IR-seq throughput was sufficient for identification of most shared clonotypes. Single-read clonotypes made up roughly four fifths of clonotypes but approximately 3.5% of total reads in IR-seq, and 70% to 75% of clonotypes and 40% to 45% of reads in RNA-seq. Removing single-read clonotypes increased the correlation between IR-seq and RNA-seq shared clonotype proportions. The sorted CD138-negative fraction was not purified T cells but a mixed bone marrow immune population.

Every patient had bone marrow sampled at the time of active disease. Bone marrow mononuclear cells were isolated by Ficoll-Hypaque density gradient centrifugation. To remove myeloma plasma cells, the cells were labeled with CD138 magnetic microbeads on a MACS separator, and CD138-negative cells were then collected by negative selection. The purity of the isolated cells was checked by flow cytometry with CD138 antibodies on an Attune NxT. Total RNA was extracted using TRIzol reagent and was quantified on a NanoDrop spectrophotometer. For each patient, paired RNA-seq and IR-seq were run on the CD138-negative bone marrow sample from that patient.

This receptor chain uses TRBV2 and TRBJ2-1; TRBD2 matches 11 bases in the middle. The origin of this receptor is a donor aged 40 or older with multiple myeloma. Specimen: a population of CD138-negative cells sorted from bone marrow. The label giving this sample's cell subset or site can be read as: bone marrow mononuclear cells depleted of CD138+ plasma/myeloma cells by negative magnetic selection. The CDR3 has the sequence CASRVTSGGLEQFF. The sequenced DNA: TGTGCCAGCAGGGTTACTAGCGGGGGCCTTGAGCAGTTCTTC.